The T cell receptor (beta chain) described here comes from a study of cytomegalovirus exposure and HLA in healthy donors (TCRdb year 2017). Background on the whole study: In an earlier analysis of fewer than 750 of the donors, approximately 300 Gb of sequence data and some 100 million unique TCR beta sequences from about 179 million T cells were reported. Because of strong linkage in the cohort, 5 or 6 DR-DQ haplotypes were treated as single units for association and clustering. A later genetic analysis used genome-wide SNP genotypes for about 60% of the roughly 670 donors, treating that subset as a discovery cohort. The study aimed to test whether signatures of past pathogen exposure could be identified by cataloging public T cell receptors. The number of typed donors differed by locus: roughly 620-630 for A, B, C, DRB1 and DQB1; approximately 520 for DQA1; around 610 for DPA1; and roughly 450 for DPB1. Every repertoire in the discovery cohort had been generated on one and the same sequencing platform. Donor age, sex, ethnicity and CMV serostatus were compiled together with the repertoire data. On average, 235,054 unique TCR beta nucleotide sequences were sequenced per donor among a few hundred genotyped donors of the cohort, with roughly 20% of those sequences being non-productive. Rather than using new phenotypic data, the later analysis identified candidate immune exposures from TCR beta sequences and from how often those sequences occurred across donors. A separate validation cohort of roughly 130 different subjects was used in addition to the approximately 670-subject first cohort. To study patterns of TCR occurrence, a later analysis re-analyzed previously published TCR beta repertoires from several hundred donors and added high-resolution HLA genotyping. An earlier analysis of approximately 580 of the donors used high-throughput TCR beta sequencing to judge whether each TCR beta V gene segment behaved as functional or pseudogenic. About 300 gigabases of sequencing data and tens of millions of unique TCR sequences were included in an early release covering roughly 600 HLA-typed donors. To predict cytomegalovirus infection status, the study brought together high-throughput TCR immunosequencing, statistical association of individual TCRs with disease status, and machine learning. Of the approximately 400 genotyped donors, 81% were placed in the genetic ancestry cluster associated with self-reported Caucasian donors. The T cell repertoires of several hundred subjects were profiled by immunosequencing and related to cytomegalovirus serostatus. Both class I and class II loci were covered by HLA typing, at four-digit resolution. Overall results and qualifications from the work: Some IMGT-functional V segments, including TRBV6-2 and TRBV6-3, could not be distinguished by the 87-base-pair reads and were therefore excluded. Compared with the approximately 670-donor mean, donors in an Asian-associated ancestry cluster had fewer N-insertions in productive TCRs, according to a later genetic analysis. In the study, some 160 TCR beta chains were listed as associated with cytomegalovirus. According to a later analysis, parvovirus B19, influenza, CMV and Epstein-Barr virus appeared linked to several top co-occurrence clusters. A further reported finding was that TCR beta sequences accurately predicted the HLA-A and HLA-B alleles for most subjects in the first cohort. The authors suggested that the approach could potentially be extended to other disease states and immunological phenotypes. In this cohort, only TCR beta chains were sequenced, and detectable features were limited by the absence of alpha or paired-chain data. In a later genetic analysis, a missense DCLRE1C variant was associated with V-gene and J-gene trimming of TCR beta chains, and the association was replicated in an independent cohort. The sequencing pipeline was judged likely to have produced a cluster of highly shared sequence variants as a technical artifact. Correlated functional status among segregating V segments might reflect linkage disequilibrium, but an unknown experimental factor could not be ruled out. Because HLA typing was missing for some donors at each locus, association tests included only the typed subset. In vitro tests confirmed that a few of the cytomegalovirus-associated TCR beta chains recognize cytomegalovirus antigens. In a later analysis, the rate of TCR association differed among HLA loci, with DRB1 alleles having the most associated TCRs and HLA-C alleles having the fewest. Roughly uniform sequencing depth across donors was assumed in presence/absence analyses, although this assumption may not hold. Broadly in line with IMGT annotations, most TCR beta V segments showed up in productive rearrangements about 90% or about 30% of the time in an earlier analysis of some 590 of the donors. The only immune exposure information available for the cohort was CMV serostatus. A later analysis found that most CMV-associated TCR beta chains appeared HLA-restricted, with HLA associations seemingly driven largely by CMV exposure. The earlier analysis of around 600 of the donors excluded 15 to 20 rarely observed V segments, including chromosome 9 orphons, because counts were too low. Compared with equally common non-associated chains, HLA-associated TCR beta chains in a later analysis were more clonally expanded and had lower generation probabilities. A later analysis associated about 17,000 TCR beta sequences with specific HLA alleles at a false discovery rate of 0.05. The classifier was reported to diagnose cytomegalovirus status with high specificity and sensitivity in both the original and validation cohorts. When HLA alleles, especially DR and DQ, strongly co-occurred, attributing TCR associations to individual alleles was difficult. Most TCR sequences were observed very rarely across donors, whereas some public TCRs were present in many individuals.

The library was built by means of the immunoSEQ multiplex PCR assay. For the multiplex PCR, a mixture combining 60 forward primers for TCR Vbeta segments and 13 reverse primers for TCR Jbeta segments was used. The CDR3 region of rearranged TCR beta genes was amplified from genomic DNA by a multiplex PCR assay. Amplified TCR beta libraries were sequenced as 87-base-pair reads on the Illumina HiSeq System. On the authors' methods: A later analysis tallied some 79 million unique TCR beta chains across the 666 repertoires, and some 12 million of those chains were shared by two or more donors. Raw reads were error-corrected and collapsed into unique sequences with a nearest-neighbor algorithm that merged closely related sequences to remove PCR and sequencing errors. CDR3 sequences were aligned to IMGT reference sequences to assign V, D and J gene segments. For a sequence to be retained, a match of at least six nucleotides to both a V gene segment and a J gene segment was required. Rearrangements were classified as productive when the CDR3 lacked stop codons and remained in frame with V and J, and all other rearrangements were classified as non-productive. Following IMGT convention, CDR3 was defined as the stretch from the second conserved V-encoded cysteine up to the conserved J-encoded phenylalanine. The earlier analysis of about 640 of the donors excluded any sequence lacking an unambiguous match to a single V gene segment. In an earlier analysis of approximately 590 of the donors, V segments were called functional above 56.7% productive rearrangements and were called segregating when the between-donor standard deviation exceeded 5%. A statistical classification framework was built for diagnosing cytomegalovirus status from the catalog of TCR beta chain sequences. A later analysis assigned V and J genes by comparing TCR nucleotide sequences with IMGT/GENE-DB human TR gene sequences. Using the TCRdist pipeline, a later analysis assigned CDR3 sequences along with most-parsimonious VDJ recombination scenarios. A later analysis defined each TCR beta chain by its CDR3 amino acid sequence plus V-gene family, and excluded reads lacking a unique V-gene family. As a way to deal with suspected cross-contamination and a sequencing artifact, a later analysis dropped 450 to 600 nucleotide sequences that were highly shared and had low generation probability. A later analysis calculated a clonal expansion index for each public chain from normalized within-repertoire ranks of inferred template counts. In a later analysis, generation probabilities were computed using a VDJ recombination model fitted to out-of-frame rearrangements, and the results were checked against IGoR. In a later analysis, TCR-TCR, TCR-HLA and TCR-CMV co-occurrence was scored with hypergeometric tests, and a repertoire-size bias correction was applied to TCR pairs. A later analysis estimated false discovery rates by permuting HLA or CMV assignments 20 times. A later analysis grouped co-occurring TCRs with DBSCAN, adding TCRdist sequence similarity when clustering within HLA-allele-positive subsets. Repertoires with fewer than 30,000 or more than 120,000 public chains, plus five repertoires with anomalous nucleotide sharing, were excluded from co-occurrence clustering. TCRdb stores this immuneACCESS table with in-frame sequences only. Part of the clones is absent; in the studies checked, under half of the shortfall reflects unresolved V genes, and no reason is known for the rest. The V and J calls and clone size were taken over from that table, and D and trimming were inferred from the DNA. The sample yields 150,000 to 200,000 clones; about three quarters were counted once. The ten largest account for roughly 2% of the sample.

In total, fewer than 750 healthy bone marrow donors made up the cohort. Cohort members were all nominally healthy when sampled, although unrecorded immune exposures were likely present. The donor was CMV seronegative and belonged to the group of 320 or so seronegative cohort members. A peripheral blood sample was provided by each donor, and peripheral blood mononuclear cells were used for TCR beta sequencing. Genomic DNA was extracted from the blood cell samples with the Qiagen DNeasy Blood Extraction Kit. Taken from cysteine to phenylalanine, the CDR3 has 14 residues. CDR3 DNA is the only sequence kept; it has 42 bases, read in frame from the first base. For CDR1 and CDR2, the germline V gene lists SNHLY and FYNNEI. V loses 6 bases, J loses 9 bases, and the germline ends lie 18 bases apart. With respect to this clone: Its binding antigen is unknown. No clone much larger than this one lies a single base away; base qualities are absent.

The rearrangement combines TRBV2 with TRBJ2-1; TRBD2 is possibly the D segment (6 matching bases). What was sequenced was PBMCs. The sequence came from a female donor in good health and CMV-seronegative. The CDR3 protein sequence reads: CASRGDSNTGEQFF. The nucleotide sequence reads TGTGCCAGCAGAGGGGACTCAAATACGGGTGAGCAGTTCTTC.